The entry below gives a single T cell receptor beta chain sequence along with its context. Other DNA variants within this sample encode the same CDR3. Authors' processing steps: Scientists estimated how many nucleated cells there were by amplifying reference gene primers. The method was immunoSEQ multiplex PCR; TCRdb's version includes in-frame clones alone and lacks a portion of them. The DNA was the basis for D and trimming; V, J and clone size are from that table. This table holds approximately 180,000 clones, 87% found once. These data belong to a study of blood T cell repertoires in COVID-19. Study in general: Donors in the United States, Italy and Spain gave samples during acute or convalescent COVID-19. T cells, B-cell-depleted T cells, or PBMCs supplied cDNA or gDNA.

The V and J ends lost 3 bases and 3 bases respectively, with 12 bases between them. Germline loops: CDR1 GTSNPN, CDR2 SVGIG (reference sequence). The CDR3 has 14 residues. The chain recombines TRBV30 with TRBJ1-3; tentative D call: TRBD1 (5 bases). Sequenced sample: peripheral blood. This TCR was recovered from a man aged 55 to 70 with active or convalescent COVID-19. CDR3 coding DNA: TGTGCCTGGAGCGTCGGGGGGAGTGGAAACACCATATATTTT. It yields the protein CAWSVGGSGNTIYF.